Listed here are 16 T cell receptor beta chains from one sample, sequenced in a study of blood T cell repertoires in COVID-19. The data were produced by immunoSEQ multiplex PCR, yet TCRdb's version contains in-frame clones alone and is incomplete. Of some 80,000 clones detected, 70% to 90% appear once; the ten largest clones hold over 9.5%. The specimen was peripheral blood. The receptors come from a man aged 55 to 70 with COVID-19, enrolled during active disease.

This clone was detected only once. V usage is TRBV28 and J usage is TRBJ1-2; the match to TRBD1 covers 7 bases. Germline values: CDR1 MDHEN, CDR2 SYDVKM. V shed 8 bases, J shed 11 bases, and the junction held 14 bases outside the gene matches. The CDR3 runs to 13 residues. In nucleotides, the CDR3 is TGTGCCAGCGGGGGGACAGCTTCCCCCGGGTACACCTTC. It translates to CASGGTASPGYTF.

This clone was detected once. The chain carries TRBV6-5 and TRBJ2-5, with no clear D. The V end lost 0 bases, the J end lost 5 bases, and 13 bases lay between the germline ends. In germline, CDR1 is MNHEY, CDR2 SVGAGI. The CDR3 runs to 15 residues. The CDR3 here is CASSYSATARETQYF. The CDR3 bases are TGTGCCAGCAGTTACTCCGCGACTGCTAGGGAGACCCAGTACTTC.

Of note for this clone: The junction differs from germline at one of its ends, possibly a read error. DNA for the CDR3: TGTGCCAGCACCATGCAGGGCTTTGGAAGCACCATATATTTT. Translation gives CASTMQGFGSTIYF. The chain carries TRBV11-2 and TRBJ1-3; tentatively, D is TRBD1 (5 bases). Germline V gene data show CDR1 as SGHAT and CDR2 as FQNNGV. The CDR3 length is 14 residues.

V gene TRBV28 combines with J gene TRBJ1-1; TRBD1 matches at 8 bases. CDR1 and CDR2 (germline): MDHEN, SYDVKM. The CDR3 runs to 16 residues. The trim removed 0 bases at V and 1 base at J, leaving 4 bases unmatched. CDR3 in amino acids: CASSLWGTGRNTEAFF. Written as DNA, the CDR3 is TGTGCCAGCAGTTTATGGGGGACAGGACGGAACACTGAAGCTTTCTTT.

This chain joins TRBV2 and TRBJ1-2; TRBD1 aligns across 7 bases. The CDR3 runs 12 residues. In germline, CDR1 is SNHLY, CDR2 FYNNEI. Trimming took 8 bases from V and 4 from J; bases not matched to a gene: 4. The chain's CDR3 is CASRDSSYGYTF. In nucleotides, the CDR3 is TGTGCCAGCCGGGACAGCAGCTATGGCTACACCTTC.

This rearrangement joins TRBV10-3 to TRBJ2-6; 7 bases line up with TRBD1. From germline, CDR1 is ENHRY and CDR2 SYGVKD. There are 18 residues in the CDR3. With 2 bases clipped from V and 1 base from J, the junction kept 8 bases outside the gene matches. DNA for the CDR3: TGTGCCATCAGTGAGCGGACAGGACTCCGTTCTGGGGCCAACGTCCTGACTTTC. This sequence encodes CAISERTGLRSGANVLTF.

This chain connects TRBV7-6 to TRBJ1-3, with D maybe TRBD1 (5 bases). This CDR3 is built from 16 residues. V was clipped by 5 bases and J by 4 bases, with 18 bases between them. Per germline, CDR1 SGHVS and CDR2 FNYEAQ. The DNA of the CDR3 is TGTGCCAGCAGCCCCTCGACAGCGCTCCGGGGAAACACCATATATTTT. Its translation is CASSPSTALRGNTIYF.

This chain uses TRBV7-7 with TRBJ2-3, with a weak D call TRBD1 (5 bases). The CDR3 is made up of 13 amino acids. CDR1 SSHAT and CDR2 FNYEAQ come from the germline V gene (reference sequence). Deletions cut 1 base from V and 5 bases from J, with 7 bases between. The CDR3 loop is CASSLVGVDTQYF. The CDR3 region has the DNA TGTGCCAGCAGCTTAGTAGGGGTAGATACGCAGTATTTT.

The CDR3 DNA follows: TGCGCCAGCAGCCCCACGGGGGGACGGGAGACCCAGTACTTC. It encodes CASSPTGGRETQYF. The rearrangement links TRBV5-1 to TRBJ2-5; 7 nucleotides line up with TRBD2. This CDR3 has 14 residues. Germline CDR1 SGHRS, CDR2 YFSETQ. The V and J ends lost 4 bases and 5 bases, in that order; junction bases with no gene match: 8.

The chain has TRBV7-3 and TRBJ2-2, with D possibly being TRBD1 (6 bases). This CDR3 contains 16 residues. The V end was cut by 6 bases, the J end by 0 bases, with 14 bases between. The germline CDR1 and CDR2 sequences are SGHTA and FQGTGA. CDR3 bases: TGTGCCAGCAGGGGTGGGGGACAAGCGAACACCGGGGAGCTGTTTTTT. Protein product: CASRGGGQANTGELFF.

This clone was seen more than once but under ten times. CDR3 sequence: CASGSYGETQYF. The CDR3 nucleotides read TGTGCTAGTGGTTCGTACGGGGAGACCCAGTACTTC. V and J are TRBV12-5 and TRBJ2-5, with D unresolved. This CDR3 has 12 residues. Trimming stripped 4 bases from V and 5 bases from J, with 8 bases between. CDR1 LGHNT and CDR2 FRNRAP come from the germline V gene.

The V call is TRBV18, the J call TRBJ1-4; 12 bases are a match to TRBD1. V shed 0 bases and J 4 bases; nucleotides not matched to a gene: 6. From germline, CDR1 is KGHSH and CDR2 LQKENI. CDR3 length: 18 amino acids. CDR3 protein: CASSPPGTGGSGNEKLFF. CDR3 nucleotide sequence: TGTGCCAGCTCACCACCCGGGACAGGGGGCTCTGGTAATGAAAAACTGTTTTTT. Looking up the rest from reference TRBV18 and TRBJ1-4 gives the full variable domain: NAGVMQNPRHLVRRRGQEARLRCSPMKGHSHVYWYRQLPEEGLKFMVYLQKENIIDESGMPKERFSAEFPKEGPSILRIQQVVRGDSAAYFCASSPPGTGGSGNEKLFFGSGTQLSVL.

CDR3 sequence (DNA): TGTGCCAGCAATGGTGTAACAGGGGGCCTTTGGGCCCAGTACTTC. Translated, it gives CASNGVTGGLWAQYF. The chain joins TRBV2 to TRBJ2-5; 9 bases map to TRBD1. CDR3 size: 15 residues. V lost 7 bases and J lost 9; bases outside the gene matches: 15. From germline, CDR1 is SNHLY and CDR2 FYNNEI. Full variable domain (rest looked up from reference TRBV2 and TRBJ2-5): EPEVTQTPSHQVTQMGQEVILRCVPISNHLYFYWYRQILGQKVEFLVSFYNNEISEKSEIFDDQFSVERPDGSNFTLKIRSTKLEDSAMYFCASNGVTGGLWAQYFGPGTRLLVL.

V usage is TRBV19 and J usage is TRBJ1-2, with no clear D. The CDR3 spans 17 residues. Germline V gives CDR1 LNHDA, CDR2 SQIVND (reference sequence). The V gene lost 3 bases and the J gene lost 2 bases, with 19 bases spanning the gap. The CDR3 region is CASSIMAGPSPNYGYTF. DNA for the CDR3: TGTGCCAGTAGTATCATGGCAGGACCTAGCCCCAACTATGGCTACACCTTC. Full variable domain (missing parts from reference TRBV19 and TRBJ1-2): DGGITQSPKYLFRKEGQNVTLSCEQNLNHDAMYWYRQDPGQGLRLIYYSQIVNDFQKGDIAEGYSVSREKKESFPLTVTSAQKNPTAFYLCASSIMAGPSPNYGYTFGSGTRLTVV.

J is TRBJ2-6 and V is TRBV19, with 15 nucleotides matching TRBD2. V lost 7 bases and J lost 3; bases outside the gene matches: 7. CDR1 LNHDA and CDR2 SQIVND come from the germline V gene (reference sequence). CDR3 size: 18 residues. In DNA, the CDR3 is TGTGCCAGTAAATTCTGGGGACTAGCGGGAGGTGGGGCCAACGTCCTGACTTTC. Its protein is CASKFWGLAGGGANVLTF.

The rearrangement uses TRBV19 and TRBJ2-7; 10 bases agree with TRBD1. The germline V gene encodes CDR1 LNHDA and CDR2 SQIVND (reference sequence). This CDR3 region has 15 residues. Trimming removed 7 bases from V and 1 base from J; junction bases left unmatched: 7. In DNA form, the CDR3 reads TGTGCCAGTACTAGGGACAGGGGTAGTTCCTACGAGCAGTACTTC. Protein product: CASTRDRGSSYEQYF.